The source of this T cell receptor (beta chain) is a study of cytomegalovirus exposure and HLA in healthy donors. Across the study: Approximately 77 million unique TCRs from HLA-typed donors were held in an early release of data.

V shed 8 bases and J 3 bases; nucleotides not matched to a gene: 6. Germline lookup yields CDR1 LNHDA and CDR2 SQIVND (reference sequence). There are 15 residues in the CDR3. The PCR had 60 Vbeta and 13 Jbeta primers. The protocol was immunoSEQ multiplex PCR, while the TCRdb copy is restricted to in-frame clones and leaves out a portion. In all, the sample yields tens of thousands of clones. The specimen sequenced was PBMCs. The origin of this receptor is a man aged 35-49 years in good health and CMV-seropositive. V and J are TRBV19 and TRBJ2-2; TRBD1 matches 10 bases. The DNA of the CDR3 is TGTGCCAGTGTGGCGGGACAGGGGTACACCGGGGAGCTGTTTTTT. Translation gives CASVAGQGYTGELFF.